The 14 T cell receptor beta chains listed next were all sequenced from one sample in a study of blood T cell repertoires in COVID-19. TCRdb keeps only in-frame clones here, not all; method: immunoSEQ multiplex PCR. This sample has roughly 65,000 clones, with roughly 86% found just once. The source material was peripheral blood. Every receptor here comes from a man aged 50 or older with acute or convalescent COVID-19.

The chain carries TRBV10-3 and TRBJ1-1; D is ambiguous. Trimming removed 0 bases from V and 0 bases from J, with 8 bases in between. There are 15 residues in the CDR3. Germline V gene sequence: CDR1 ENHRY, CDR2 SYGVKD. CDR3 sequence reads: CAISESAELNTEAFF. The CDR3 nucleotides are TGTGCCATCAGTGAGTCGGCAGAACTGAACACTGAAGCTTTCTTT.

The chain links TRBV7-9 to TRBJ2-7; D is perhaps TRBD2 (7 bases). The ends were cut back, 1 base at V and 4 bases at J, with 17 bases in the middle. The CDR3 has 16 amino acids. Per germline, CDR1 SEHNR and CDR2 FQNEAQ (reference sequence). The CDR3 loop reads CASSLDSGRGAYEQYF. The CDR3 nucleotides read TGTGCCAGCAGCTTAGATTCGGGGAGGGGGGCGTACGAGCAGTACTTC.

CDR3: CASSGRADEKLFF. The CDR3 DNA follows: TGCGCCAGCAGTGGCAGGGCGGATGAAAAACTGTTTTTT. The chain has TRBV10-1 and TRBJ1-4; D perhaps matches TRBD1 (5 bases). The CDR3 sequence is 13 residues long. CDR1 WNHNN and CDR2 SYGVQD come from the germline V gene (reference sequence). The germline V and J ends were trimmed by 4 bases and 6 bases, with 9 bases remaining between them.

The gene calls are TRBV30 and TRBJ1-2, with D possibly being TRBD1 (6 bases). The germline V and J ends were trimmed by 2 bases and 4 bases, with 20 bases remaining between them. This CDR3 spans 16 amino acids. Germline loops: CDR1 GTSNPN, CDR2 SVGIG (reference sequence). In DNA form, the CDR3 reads TGTGCCTGGAGTTCCAGCCTACTTAGGGGGGGCTATGGCTACACCTTC. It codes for CAWSSSLLRGGYGYTF.

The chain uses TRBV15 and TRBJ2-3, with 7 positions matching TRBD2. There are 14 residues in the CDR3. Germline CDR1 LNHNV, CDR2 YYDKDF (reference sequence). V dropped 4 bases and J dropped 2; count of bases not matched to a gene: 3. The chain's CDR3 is CATSTGGYTDTQYF. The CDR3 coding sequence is TGTGCCACCAGCACGGGGGGTTACACAGATACGCAGTATTTT.

The CDR3, as DNA: TGTGCCAGCAGCGGCCGACAGGGGGTAGCTGAAGCTTTCTTT. Translating gives CASSGRQGVAEAFF. The V and J genes are TRBV7-8 and TRBJ1-1; 9 bases fit TRBD1. The germline V gene encodes CDR1 SGHVS and CDR2 FQNEAQ. The CDR3 is 14 residues long. Trimming took 5 bases from V and 6 from J; bases not matched to a gene: 7. Looking up the rest from reference TRBV7-8 and TRBJ1-1 gives the full variable domain: GAGVSQSPRYKVAKRGQDVALRCDPISGHVSLFWYQQALGQGPEFLTYFQNEAQLDKSGLPSDRFFAERPEGSVSTLKIQRTQQEDSAVYLCASSGRQGVAEAFFGQGTRLTVV.

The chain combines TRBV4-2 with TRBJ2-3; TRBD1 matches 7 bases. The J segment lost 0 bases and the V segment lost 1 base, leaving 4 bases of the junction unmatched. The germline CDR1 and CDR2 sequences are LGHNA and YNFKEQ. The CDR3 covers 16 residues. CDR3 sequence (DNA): TGTGCCAGCAGCCAAGTAGGGGGCCGAAGCACAGATACGCAGTATTTT. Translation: CASSQVGGRSTDTQYF.

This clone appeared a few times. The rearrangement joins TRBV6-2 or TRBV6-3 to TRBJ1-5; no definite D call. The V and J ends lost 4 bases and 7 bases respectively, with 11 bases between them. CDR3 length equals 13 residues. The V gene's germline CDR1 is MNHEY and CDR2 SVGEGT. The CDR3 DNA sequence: TGTGCCAGCAGTTTTAGTCGGGTGCAGCCCCAGCATTTT. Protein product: CASSFSRVQPQHF.

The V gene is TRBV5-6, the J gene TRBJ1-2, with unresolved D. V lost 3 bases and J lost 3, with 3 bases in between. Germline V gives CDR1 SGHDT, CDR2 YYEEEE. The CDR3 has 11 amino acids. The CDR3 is CASSSYYGYTF. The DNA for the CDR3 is TGTGCCAGCAGCTCTTACTATGGCTACACCTTC. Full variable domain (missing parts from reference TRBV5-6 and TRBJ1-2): DAGVTQSPTHLIKTRGQQVTLRCSPKSGHDTVSWYQQALGQGPQFIFQYYEEEERQRGNFPDRFSGHQFPNYSSELNVNALLLGDSALYLCASSSYYGYTFGSGTRLTVV.

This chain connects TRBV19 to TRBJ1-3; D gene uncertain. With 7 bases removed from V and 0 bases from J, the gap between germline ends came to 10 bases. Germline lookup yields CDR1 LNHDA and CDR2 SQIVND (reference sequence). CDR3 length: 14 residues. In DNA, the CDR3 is TGTGCCAGTAAGGAGGGCCCCTCTGGAAACACCATATATTTT. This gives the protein CASKEGPSGNTIYF.

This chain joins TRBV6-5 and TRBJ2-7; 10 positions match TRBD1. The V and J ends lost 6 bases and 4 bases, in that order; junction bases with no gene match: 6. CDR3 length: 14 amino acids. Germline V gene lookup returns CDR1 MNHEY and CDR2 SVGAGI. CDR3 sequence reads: CASRGPGQGYEQYF. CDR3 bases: TGTGCCAGCAGAGGACCGGGACAGGGGTACGAGCAGTACTTC.

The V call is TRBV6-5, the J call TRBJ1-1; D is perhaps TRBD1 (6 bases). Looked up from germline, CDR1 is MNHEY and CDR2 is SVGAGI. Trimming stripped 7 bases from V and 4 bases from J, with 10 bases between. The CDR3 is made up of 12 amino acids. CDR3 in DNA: TGTGCCAGCAAACAGGGATCCACTGAAGCTTTCTTT. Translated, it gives CASKQGSTEAFF.

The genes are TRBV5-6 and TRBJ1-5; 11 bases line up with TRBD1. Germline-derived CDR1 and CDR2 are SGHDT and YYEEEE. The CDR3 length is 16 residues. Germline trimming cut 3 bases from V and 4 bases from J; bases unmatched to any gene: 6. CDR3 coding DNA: TGTGCCAGCAGCTGGACAGGGGGCACCTATAATCAGCCCCAGCATTTT. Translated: CASSWTGGTYNQPQHF.

CDR3 amino acids: CASSLGWASGREVEQFF. The CDR3 DNA is TGTGCCAGCAGTTTAGGCTGGGCTAGCGGGAGGGAAGTTGAGCAGTTCTTC. The chain has TRBV28 and TRBJ2-1, with 12 bases matching TRBD2. Germline trimming cut 2 bases from V and 9 bases from J; bases unmatched to any gene: 11. Germline lookup yields CDR1 MDHEN and CDR2 SYDVKM. The CDR3 sequence is 17 residues long.